This entry lists 30 T cell receptor beta chains sequenced from one sample in a study of Graves' ophthalmopathy and Graves' hyperthyroidism. Amplifying from RNA transcripts, the study obtained TCR beta CDR3 regions. RT-PCR was first run with HTBI primers, then multiplex PCR in a second round. MiXCR, run by TCRdb on the multiplex PCR reads, gives a single entry per CDR3 protein. The data contain over a million distinct CDR3 sequences, roughly two fifths of them singletons. Sequencing was performed on peripheral blood or thyroid tissue (not recorded which). The receptors stem from an adult man with Graves' hyperthyroidism.

The chain couples TRBV7-8 to TRBJ1-5; D call uncertain. CDR3 length equals 15 residues. The V end was cut by 0 bases, the J end by 5 bases, with 11 bases between. Germline assignment: CDR1 SGHVS and CDR2 FQNEAQ. The CDR3 DNA follows: TGTGCCAGCAGCTTAGCTCCCAGTGAACATCAGCCCCAGCATTTT. It encodes CASSLAPSEHQPQHF. Full variable domain (remainder filled in from reference TRBV7-8 and TRBJ1-5): GAGVSQSPRYKVAKRGQDVALRCDPISGHVSLFWYQQALGQGPEFLTYFQNEAQLDKSGLPSDRFFAERPEGSVSTLKIQRTQQEDSAVYLCASSLAPSEHQPQHFGDGTRLSIL.

As concerns this clonotype: One junction end disagrees with the germline gene, perhaps due to a read error. V and J are TRBV6-5 and TRBJ2-7; 13 bases align to TRBD2. The CDR3 runs 13 residues. From germline, CDR1 is MNHEY and CDR2 SVGAGI. The CDR3 spells CAISESEGLAGTF. The CDR3, as DNA: TGTGCCATCAGTGAGTCTGAGGGACTAGCGGGAACTTTC.

This clonotype was seen many times. The CDR3 bases are TGTGCCATCAGTGAGCTTAGGACAGAGACCGCTAACTATGGCTACACCTTC. The encoded protein is CAISELRTETANYGYTF. The chain is built from TRBV10-3 and TRBJ1-2, with D tentatively TRBD1 (6 bases). The germline gives CDR1 ENHRY, CDR2 SYGVKD. This CDR3 has 17 residues. The V gene lost 2 bases and the J gene lost 0 bases, with 16 bases spanning the gap.

As concerns this clonotype: It may be a read error: a sequence one base away is much more abundant. Because it lacks the conserved phenylalanine or tryptophan at the end, this CDR3 is likely a read error. The genes are TRBV11-2 and TRBJ1-2; no definite D call. V lost 2 bases and J lost 3, with 7 bases in between. CDR1 and CDR2 from the germline V gene are SGHAT and FQNNGV. CDR3 length equals 13 residues. Here the CDR3 reads CASSLKTDYGYTL. The CDR3 DNA is TGTGCCAGCAGCTTAAAGACGGACTATGGCTACACCCTC.

The chain carries TRBV20-1 and TRBJ1-5; a possible D gene is TRBD1 (6 bases). V lost 7 bases, J lost 10 bases, and 17 bases lay in between. The CDR3 runs 12 residues. Germline values: CDR1 DFQATT, CDR2 SNEGSKA (reference sequence). CDR3 in amino acids: CSVGQRIGPQHF. DNA for the CDR3: TGCAGTGTCGGACAGCGCATCGGTCCCCAGCATTTT.

This clonotype was counted a few times. The chain links TRBV7-2 to TRBJ1-6, with TRBD1 identical over 7 bases. The V gene's germline CDR1 is SGHTA and CDR2 FQGNSA. The CDR3 totals 13 residues. With V trimmed by 7 bases and J by 16 bases, 13 bases remained unmatched. The chain's CDR3 is CASTTVWDSMLHF. CDR3 bases: TGTGCCAGCACCACCGTCTGGGACAGTATGCTCCACTTT.

This clonotype appeared many times. The chain uses TRBV9 and TRBJ1-1, with D tentatively TRBD1 (5 bases). Deletions cut 4 bases from V and 7 bases from J, with 14 bases between. Germline CDR1 SGDLS, CDR2 YYNGEE. This CDR3 comprises 13 residues. The chain's CDR3 is CASSPRRGGEAFF. The CDR3 DNA sequence: TGTGCCAGCAGCCCCCGTAGGGGTGGTGAAGCTTTCTTT.

The rearrangement joins TRBV7-8 to TRBJ2-5; TRBD1 is a possible D gene (5 bases). Deletions cut 5 bases from V and 9 bases from J, with 19 bases between. This CDR3 is built from 14 residues. CDR1 is SGHVS, CDR2 FQNEAQ, per germline. The CDR3 loop reads CASSPNRRTQPQYF. CDR3 coding DNA: TGTGCCAGCAGCCCAAACAGGCGGACACAGCCCCAGTACTTC. The full variable domain, rest sourced from reference TRBV7-8 and TRBJ2-5, is GAGVSQSPRYKVAKRGQDVALRCDPISGHVSLFWYQQALGQGPEFLTYFQNEAQLDKSGLPSDRFFAERPEGSVSTLKIQRTQQEDSAVYLCASSPNRRTQPQYFGPGTRLLVL.

Only a few counts were recorded for this clonotype. This sequence joins TRBV6-5 and TRBJ1-1; D is undetermined. V was shortened by 8 bases and J by 4 bases, with 17 bases between the two germline ends. This CDR3 comprises 14 residues. Per the germline V gene, CDR1 is MNHEY and CDR2 is SVGAGI. This CDR3 is CASQTRFFGTEAFF. Here the CDR3 DNA reads TGTGCCAGCCAAACGCGCTTCTTCGGCACTGAAGCTTTCTTT.

This clonotype was seen only a few times. The rearrangement joins TRBV28 to TRBJ2-5; TRBD2 matches at 7 bases. There are 15 residues in the CDR3. J was trimmed by 5 bases and V by 5 bases; bases with no gene match: 11. Germline V gene data show CDR1 as MDHEN and CDR2 as SYDVKM. CDR3 DNA sequence: TGTGCCAGCAGTCCCCCGGCGGGAGCTGGGGAGACCCAGTACTTC. Translating it yields CASSPPAGAGETQYF.

The J gene is TRBJ2-7, the V gene TRBV7-8; D is ambiguous. Trimming removed 0 bases from V and 2 bases from J, with 11 bases in between. This CDR3 contains 15 residues. Germline CDR1 is SGHVS and CDR2 is FQNEAQ. The CDR3 nucleotides are TGTGCCAGCAGCTTAGCGCTAGGCCACCCCTACGAGCAGTACTTC. It encodes CASSLALGHPYEQYF.

This clonotype showed up many times. The V gene is TRBV20-1, the J gene TRBJ1-5, with D perhaps matching TRBD1 (6 bases). CDR1 and CDR2 from the germline V gene are DFQATT and SNEGSKA (reference sequence). CDR3 length equals 12 residues. V was shortened by 2 bases and J by 6 bases, with 8 bases between the two germline ends. The CDR3 here is CSARKGVQPQHF. CDR3 in DNA: TGCAGTGCTAGAAAGGGGGTTCAGCCCCAGCATTTT.

This clonotype was observed once. The genes are TRBV7-2 and TRBJ2-5, with D maybe TRBD2 (5 bases). This CDR3 has 13 residues. Germline V gives CDR1 SGHTA, CDR2 FQGNSA. V lost 5 bases, J lost 5 bases, and 12 bases lay in between. This CDR3 is CASSTHGGETQYF. As DNA, the CDR3 is TGTGCCAGCAGCACTCACGGCGGGGAGACCCAGTACTTC.

In its sample, this clonotype was seen many times. This chain uses TRBV7-2 with TRBJ1-1, with D unclear. V lost 2 bases and J 0 bases, leaving 10 bases between the germline ends. Germline assignment: CDR1 SGHTA and CDR2 FQGNSA. The CDR3 contains 15 residues. The CDR3 spells CASSLQGRLNTEAFF. The CDR3 region has the DNA TGTGCCAGCAGCTTACAAGGCAGATTGAACACTGAAGCTTTCTTT.

This clonotype was observed many times. J is TRBJ1-2 and V is TRBV29-1, with 7 bases aligning to TRBD1. Germline loops: CDR1 SQVTM, CDR2 ANQGSEA. CDR3 size: 14 residues. V was clipped by 4 bases and J by 5 bases; unmatched bases: 10. Here the CDR3 DNA reads TGCAGCGTTGGCCTAACCTCGACAGGGTATGGCTACACCTTC. Its protein product is CSVGLTSTGYGYTF.

In its sample, this clonotype was seen many times. This chain connects TRBV9 to TRBJ2-5; no reliable D call. This CDR3 spans 14 amino acids. Germline CDR1 SGDLS, CDR2 YYNGEE. V was cut by 2 bases and J by 2 bases, with 10 bases left in between. This CDR3 is CASSVGLQQETQYF. The CDR3 DNA is TGTGCCAGCAGCGTGGGCCTGCAGCAAGAGACCCAGTACTTC.

This clonotype was recorded many times. V gene TRBV7-2 combines with J gene TRBJ2-5, with D possibly TRBD1 on 5 matching bases. Germline assignment: CDR1 SGHTA and CDR2 FQGNSA. This CDR3 comprises 14 residues. V lost 1 base and J 2 bases, leaving 8 bases between the germline ends. CDR3 nucleotides: TGTGCCAGCAGCTTAGGACAGTTACAAGAGACCCAGTACTTC. It codes for CASSLGQLQETQYF.

V usage is TRBV24-1 and J usage is TRBJ2-5, with D tentatively TRBD2 (7 bases). The germline CDR1 and CDR2 sequences are KGHDR and SFDVKD. The germline V and J ends were trimmed by 0 bases and 0 bases, with 10 bases remaining between them. CDR3 size: 16 residues. DNA for the CDR3: TGTGCCACCAGTGATTTGGGGGGGGGGCACCAAGAGACCCAGTACTTC. The encoded protein is CATSDLGGGHQETQYF.

This clonotype was picked up many times. The CDR3 spells CSASRSGREETQYF. CDR3 DNA: TGCAGTGCTAGTCGAAGCGGGAGAGAGGAGACCCAGTACTTC. J is TRBJ2-5 and V is TRBV20-1; 8 bases map to TRBD2. The ends lost 3 bases at V and 5 bases at J; junction bases unmatched: 8. The CDR3 is made up of 14 amino acids. Germline V lookup: CDR1 DFQATT, CDR2 SNEGSKA (reference sequence).

In regard to this clonotype: One end of the junction is discordant with germline, which a read error may explain. The rearrangement links TRBV19 to TRBJ2-6; no reliable D call. CDR3 length equals 8 residues. Germline CDR1 reads LNHDA; CDR2 reads SQIVND (reference sequence). CDR3 in amino acids: CASSSSFF. CDR3 coding DNA: TGTGCCAGTAGTTCCTCGTTTTTC.

V gene TRBV9 combines with J gene TRBJ2-2; D is perhaps TRBD1 (5 bases). CDR3 length: 17 residues. V was trimmed by 4 bases and J by 9 bases, leaving 25 bases between them. Germline CDR1 and CDR2: SGDLS and YYNGEE. The CDR3 DNA reads as TGTGCCAGCAGCTTAGGGTTGGCAGGGATGATTCTACGGGAGCTGTTTTTT. The encoded protein is CASSLGLAGMILRELFF.

This clonotype has just a few counts. V and J are TRBV12-3 or TRBV12-4 and TRBJ2-5; D unresolved. The CDR3 loop spans 13 amino acids. Trimming left V 6 bases short and J 5 bases short, with 13 bases between. CDR3 amino acids: CASRSGPAETQYF. In DNA, the CDR3 is TGTGCCAGCAGGTCTGGACCTGCTGAGACCCAGTACTTC.

The CDR3 nucleotides are TGTGCCAGCAGCGTAGGTCCGGGAGTTACAGATACGCAGTATTTT. Amino acids: CASSVGPGVTDTQYF. The chain combines TRBV9 with TRBJ2-3; maybe TRBD2 (6 bases). The CDR3 is 15 amino acids. V gave up 0 bases and J gave up 3 bases, with 11 bases separating them. Germline CDR1 reads SGDLS; CDR2 reads YYNGEE.

This chain connects TRBV7-2 to TRBJ2-5, with TRBD2 matching 8 bases. This CDR3 is 16 amino acids long. Trimming at V came to 11 bases and at J to 5 bases, leaving 19 bases not matched to a gene. Germline V gene sequence: CDR1 SGHTA, CDR2 FQGNSA. The CDR3: CAEQLSRGTSGETQYF. For the CDR3, the DNA is TGTGCCGAGCAGCTCAGCAGGGGAACTAGCGGCGAGACCCAGTACTTC.

The chain joins TRBV4-2 to TRBJ1-3; a weak D match, TRBD1 (5 bases). The CDR3 loop spans 17 amino acids. Germline values: CDR1 LGHNA, CDR2 YNFKEQ. V lost 1 base to trimming and J lost 0 bases, with 13 bases between them. CDR3 bases: TGTGCCAGCAGCCAAGGGGGACGCTTCTCCTCTGGAAACACCATATATTTT. This codes for CASSQGGRFSSGNTIYF.

Ten or more counts support this clonotype. One junction end does not reproduce the germline sequence, and a read error may be involved. The DNA for the CDR3 is TGTGCCAGCAGTTTAGGGAAGGATGCAACTAATGAAAAACTGTTTTTT. It encodes CASSLGKDATNEKLFF. The rearrangement joins TRBV7-9 to TRBJ1-4; no clear D. The length of the CDR3 is 16 residues. Germline V gives CDR1 SEHNR, CDR2 FQNEAQ (reference sequence).

This clonotype was detected many times. V usage is TRBV19 and J usage is TRBJ1-1; no reliable D call. In germline, CDR1 is LNHDA, CDR2 SQIVND (reference sequence). The V end lost 7 bases, the J end lost 4 bases, and 7 bases lay between the germline ends. CDR3 length equals 11 residues. The DNA for the CDR3 is TGTGCCAGTAAGTGGTTCACTGAAGCTTTCTTT. It codes for CASKWFTEAFF.

There are many counts of this clonotype. The chain carries TRBV7-9 and TRBJ2-7; 7 bases match TRBD2. The germline CDR1 and CDR2 sequences are SEHNR and FQNEAQ (reference sequence). V shed 5 bases and J 2 bases; nucleotides not matched to a gene: 12. The CDR3 has 16 residues. The CDR3 coding sequence is TGTGCCAGCAGCCCCGGGAGGACGGGAATAACCTACGAGCAGTACTTC. Translation gives CASSPGRTGITYEQYF. Together with reference TRBV7-9 and TRBJ2-7, the CDR3 gives the full variable domain: DTGVSQNPRHKITKRGQNVTFRCDPISEHNRLYWYRQTLGQGPEFLTYFQNEAQLEKSRLLSDRFSAERPKGSFSTLEIQRTEQGDSAMYLCASSPGRTGITYEQYFGPGTRLTVT.

The rearrangement uses TRBV7-2 and TRBJ1-4; D is ambiguous. Germline CDR1 SGHTA, CDR2 FQGNSA. The V end lost 5 bases, the J end lost 4 bases, and 17 bases lay between the germline ends. The CDR3 runs 16 residues. The CDR3 loop reads CASSPGQGLGNEKLFF. CDR3 nucleotides: TGTGCCAGCAGCCCAGGCCAAGGGCTTGGTAATGAAAAACTGTTTTTT. The whole variable domain, filled in from reference TRBV7-2 and TRBJ1-4, reads GAGVSQSPSNKVTEKGKDVELRCDPISGHTALYWYRQSLGQGLEFLIYFQGNSAPDKSGLPSDRFSAERTGGSVSTLTIQRTQQEDSAVYLCASSPGQGLGNEKLFFGSGTQLSVL.

This clonotype was picked up one time. The gene calls are TRBV7-8 and TRBJ1-2, with TRBD1 matching over 7 bases. The V and J ends lost 5 bases and 6 bases, in that order; junction bases with no gene match: 18. Germline V gene sequence: CDR1 SGHVS, CDR2 FQNEAQ. CDR3 length: 17 amino acids. The CDR3 sequence is CASSQGQTRSEVHGYTF. Written as DNA, the CDR3 is TGTGCCAGCAGCCAGGGACAGACAAGAAGCGAAGTTCATGGCTACACCTTC.